This paragraph covers one T cell receptor beta chain sequence. The antigen is undetermined. The study assayed 95,000 to 100,000 TCR templates per sample. Method: immunoSEQ multiplex PCR; TCRdb's copy keeps in-frame clones and lacks some. Of some 100,000 clones listed, around 90% are singletons. The data derive from a study of siplizumab effects on memory and regulatory T cells. Overall study findings and caveats: A naive or memory phenotype could not be assigned to roughly 80-97% of the proliferating CD4+ or CD8+ clones. Suppressive function of proliferating Tregs from siplizumab cultures was not confirmed. Naive T cells looked more diverse than memory cells, and they looked like major contributors to the alloresponse.

This CDR3 has 13 residues. Per germline, CDR1 MDHEN and CDR2 SYDVKM. V lost 4 bases and J lost 5, with 11 bases in between. This sequence was found in a human donor in good health. Some clones in this sample may be carry-over from other donors' samples. The chain employs TRBV28 and TRBJ2-5; possible D gene TRBD2, 5 bases. The sequencing sample was made of CD4+ T cells sorted from blood. CDR3 residues: CASSSGVPETQYF. DNA of the CDR3: TGTGCCAGCAGTTCCGGGGTGCCGGAGACCCAGTACTTC.